The rows below give T cell receptor beta chains drawn from one sample of a study of T-cell reconstitution after alpha-beta-depleted transplantation in children. TCRdb analysed the PCR reads with MiXCR anew, one entry per CDR3 protein. Of more than 550,000 distinct CDR3 sequences in the sample, 8% to 11% were seen once. The starting material was PBMCs from the stem cell graft donor, obtained from the stem cell graft. The receptors derive from a human donor who donated a stem cell graft to a child with acute myeloid leukemia. The CDR3 runs from the conserved cysteine through the conserved F or W. Each record gives: clone size, D gene, J gene, V gene, CDR3 DNA, CDR3 protein. D genes are given only for firm matches. Clone size is shown for a subset of rows, as once, few, many or a class of expanded clone.

abundance: few; d_gene: TRBD1; j_gene: TRBJ2-5; v_gene: TRBV29-1; CDR3nt: TGCAGCGTTGACAGGGGGCTCACGGAGACCCAGTACTTC; CDR3aa: CSVDRGLTETQYF
abundance: few; d_gene: -; j_gene: TRBJ2-1; v_gene: TRBV2; CDR3nt: TGTGCCAGCACCCCGGGATTTATGGGGGAGGACTACAATGAGCAGTTCTTC; CDR3aa: CASTPGFMGEDYNEQFF
abundance: many; d_gene: -; j_gene: TRBJ2-3; v_gene: TRBV7-9; CDR3nt: TGTGCCAGCAGGAGTACAGCTAGCACAGATACGCAGTATTTT; CDR3aa: CASRSTASTDTQYF
abundance: -; d_gene: -; j_gene: TRBJ1-3; v_gene: TRBV29-1; CDR3nt: TGCAGCGTTTTTGGGACCGACTCTGGAAACACCATATATTTT; CDR3aa: CSVFGTDSGNTIYF
abundance: few; d_gene: TRBD2; j_gene: TRBJ2-7; v_gene: TRBV5-1; CDR3nt: TGCGCCAGCAGCTTGAAGTGGGAGGGCGATGGGAGCTCCTACGAGCAGTACTTC; CDR3aa: CASSLKWEGDGSSYEQYF
abundance: -; d_gene: TRBD1; j_gene: TRBJ1-1; v_gene: TRBV10-3; CDR3nt: TGTGCCGTCCACCCCGGGACAGGGTCCCCTGAAGCTTTCTTT; CDR3aa: CAVHPGTGSPEAFF
abundance: many; d_gene: TRBD2; j_gene: TRBJ2-3; v_gene: TRBV7-9; CDR3nt: TGTGCCAGCAGTTCTATAAGCGGGAGGGCTAATACGCAGTATTTT; CDR3aa: CASSSISGRANTQYF
abundance: few; d_gene: TRBD2; j_gene: TRBJ2-1; v_gene: TRBV9; CDR3nt: TGTGCCAGCAGCGTAGCACTAGCGAGCTACAATGAGCAGTTCTTC; CDR3aa: CASSVALASYNEQFF
abundance: many; d_gene: -; j_gene: TRBJ2-5; v_gene: TRBV28; CDR3nt: TGTGCCAGCAGTTTATCCGGGGGCTCCCAAGAGACCCAGTACTTC; CDR3aa: CASSLSGGSQETQYF
abundance: -; d_gene: -; j_gene: TRBJ2-6; v_gene: TRBV7-3; CDR3nt: TGTGCCAGCAGCTTAACCCTCGACCCAGCGGAGGTCCTGACTTTC; CDR3aa: CASSLTLDPAEVLTF
abundance: -; d_gene: -; j_gene: TRBJ1-6; v_gene: TRBV7-2; CDR3nt: TGTGCCAGCAGCTTAATCCAGGGGTACTCACCCCTCCACTTT; CDR3aa: CASSLIQGYSPLHF
abundance: -; d_gene: -; j_gene: TRBJ2-3; v_gene: TRBV29-1; CDR3nt: TGCAGCGTTGATTCACGGGCTAAGACTAGCACAGATACGCAGTATTTT; CDR3aa: CSVDSRAKTSTDTQYF
abundance: few; d_gene: TRBD1; j_gene: TRBJ2-4; v_gene: TRBV18; CDR3nt: TGTGCCAGCTCACGGCCGGACAGGGGAGAGGACATTCAGTACTTC; CDR3aa: CASSRPDRGEDIQYF
abundance: few; d_gene: TRBD1; j_gene: TRBJ1-2; v_gene: TRBV28; CDR3nt: TGTGCCAGCAGTTTGAGCAAGAAGGGACAGGGCTATGGCTACACCTTC; CDR3aa: CASSLSKKGQGYGYTF
abundance: few; d_gene: TRBD1; j_gene: TRBJ2-5; v_gene: TRBV6-1; CDR3nt: TGTGCCAGCAGACGGGACAGGGGGCAAGAGACCCAGTACTTC; CDR3aa: CASRRDRGQETQYF
abundance: -; d_gene: TRBD2; j_gene: TRBJ2-1; v_gene: TRBV12-3/TRBV12-4; CDR3nt: TGTGCCAGCAGTTTAGTAGGGGTTAGCGGGGATGAGCAGTTCTTC; CDR3aa: CASSLVGVSGDEQFF
abundance: -; d_gene: -; j_gene: TRBJ2-7; v_gene: TRBV7-2; CDR3nt: TGTGCCAGCAGCTTCGGAGGAGTTACCCACGAGCAGTACTTC; CDR3aa: CASSFGGVTHEQYF
abundance: few; d_gene: -; j_gene: TRBJ2-7; v_gene: TRBV6-1; CDR3nt: TGTGCCAGCAGTGAACCCCCTGGGGCCGATAACTACGAGCAGTACTTC; CDR3aa: CASSEPPGADNYEQYF
abundance: -; d_gene: TRBD2; j_gene: TRBJ2-1; v_gene: TRBV30; CDR3nt: TGTGCCTGGACTAGACTAGCGGAGCAGTTCTTC; CDR3aa: CAWTRLAEQFF
abundance: many; d_gene: -; j_gene: TRBJ1-1; v_gene: TRBV5-4; CDR3nt: TGTGCCAGCAGCTCCGGGGGGAGCACTGAAGCTTTCTTT; CDR3aa: CASSSGGSTEAFF
abundance: -; d_gene: TRBD1; j_gene: TRBJ2-7; v_gene: TRBV4-2; CDR3nt: TGTGCCAGCAGCCGCCTTCGGGGACAGGGCTCCTACGAGCAGTACTTC; CDR3aa: CASSRLRGQGSYEQYF
abundance: -; d_gene: -; j_gene: TRBJ2-7; v_gene: TRBV29-1; CDR3nt: TGCAGCGTCGCCTTAACAGGGTACGAGCAGTACTTC; CDR3aa: CSVALTGYEQYF